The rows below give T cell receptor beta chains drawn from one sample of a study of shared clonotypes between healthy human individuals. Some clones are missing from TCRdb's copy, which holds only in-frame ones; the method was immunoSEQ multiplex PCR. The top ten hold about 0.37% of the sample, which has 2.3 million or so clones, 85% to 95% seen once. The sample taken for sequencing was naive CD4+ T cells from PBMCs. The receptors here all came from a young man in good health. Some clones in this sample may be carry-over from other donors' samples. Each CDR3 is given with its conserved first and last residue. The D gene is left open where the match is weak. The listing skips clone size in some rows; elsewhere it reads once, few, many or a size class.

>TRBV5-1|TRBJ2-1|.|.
TGCGCCAGCAGCTTGGCTAGCCTAACCTACAATGAGCAGTTCTTC
CASSLASLTYNEQFF
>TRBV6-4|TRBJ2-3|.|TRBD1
TGTGCCAGCAGCAACCGGGACAGATTTTTGGATACGCAGTATTTT
CASSNRDRFLDTQYF
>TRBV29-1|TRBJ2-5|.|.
TGCAGCGTTGAAGGGAGGGCAGCCCAAGAGACCCAGTACTTC
CSVEGRAAQETQYF
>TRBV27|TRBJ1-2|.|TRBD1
TGTGCCAGCAGTTTCCGGGACAGGGGTGGCTACACCTTC
CASSFRDRGGYTF
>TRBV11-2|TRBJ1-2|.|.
TGTGCCAGCAGCTTAGATGCGATGAGGGCAGGAGGCTACACCTTC
CASSLDAMRAGGYTF
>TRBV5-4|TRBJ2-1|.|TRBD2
TGTGCCAGCAGCTTAGGTATCGGACTAGCCGATTACAATGAGCAGTTCTTC
CASSLGIGLADYNEQFF
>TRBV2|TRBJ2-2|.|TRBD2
TGTGCCAGCACCGGAACGGGGGGAACCGGGGAGCTGTTTTTT
CASTGTGGTGELFF
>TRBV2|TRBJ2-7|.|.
TGTGCCAGCAGTCCCCTGGGTAGGGTCCGAGTCTCCTACGAGCAGTACTTC
CASSPLGRVRVSYEQYF
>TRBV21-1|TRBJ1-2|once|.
TGTGCCAGCAGCCCGGGCCACCTTATGGGCTATGGCTACACCTTC
CASSPGHLMGYGYTF
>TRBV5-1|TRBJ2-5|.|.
TGCGCCAGCAGCTTGATAGGGGGTTCGGGAGAGACCCAGTACTTC
CASSLIGGSGETQYF
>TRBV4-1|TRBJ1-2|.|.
TGCGCCAGCAGCCCTTCCGTAGACTTTGGCTACACCTTC
CASSPSVDFGYTF
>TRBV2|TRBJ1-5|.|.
TGTGCCAGCAGTAGGCGGGCGGATCGAATGGGTCAGCCCCAGCATTTT
CASSRRADRMGQPQHF
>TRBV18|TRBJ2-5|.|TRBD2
TGTGCCAGCTCACCTGGACTAGTCGGAGAGACCCAGTACTTC
CASSPGLVGETQYF
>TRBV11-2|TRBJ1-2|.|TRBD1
TGTGCCAGCAGCCTGATGACAGGGACATCTAACTATGGCTACACCTTC
CASSLMTGTSNYGYTF
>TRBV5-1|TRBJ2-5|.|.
TGCGCCAGCAGCTTGGTTCAGGGCCGAGAGACCCAGTACTTC
CASSLVQGRETQYF
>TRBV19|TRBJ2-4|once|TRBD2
TGTGCCAGTAGATCACTAGCGGGCCCCGCTCTAGCCAAAAACATTCAGTACTTC
CASRSLAGPALAKNIQYF
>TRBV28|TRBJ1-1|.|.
TGTGCCAGCGCCCTGGGGAGTTTGCGGACTGAAGCTTTCTTT
CASALGSLRTEAFF
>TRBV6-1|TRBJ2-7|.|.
TGTGCCGGGGGGGAGGGGGCTCTCTCCTACGAGCAGTACTTC
CAGGEGALSYEQYF
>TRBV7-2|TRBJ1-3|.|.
TGTGCCAGCAGCTTAGGACATCGCTCTGGAAACACCATATATTTT
CASSLGHRSGNTIYF
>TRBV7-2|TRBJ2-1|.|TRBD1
TGTGCCAGCAGCTTACCCGGACAGGCGCGCAATGAGCAGTTCTTC
CASSLPGQARNEQFF
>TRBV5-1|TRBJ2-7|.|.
TGCGCCAGCAGAGAGCCGGACGCCTACGAGCAGTACTTC
CASREPDAYEQYF
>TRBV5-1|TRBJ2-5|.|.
TGCGCCAGCAGCTTGTGGGACATTCAAGAGACCCAGTACTTC
CASSLWDIQETQYF
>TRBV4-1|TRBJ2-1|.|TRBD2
TGCGCCAGCAGCCGACCCCGCGGCGAACTAGCGCGATACAATGAGCAGTTCTTC
CASSRPRGELARYNEQFF
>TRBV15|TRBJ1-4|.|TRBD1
TGTGCCACCAGCAGGGACGACGGGACAGCAAGCGAAAAACTGTTTTTT
CATSRDDGTASEKLFF
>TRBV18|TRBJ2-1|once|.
TGTGCCAGCTCACCACGTGGCGACCTGGGCAATGAGCAGTTCTTC
CASSPRGDLGNEQFF
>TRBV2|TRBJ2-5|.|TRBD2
TGTGCCAGCAGTGATTGGGGGGCTAGCGGGGAGCACACCCAGTACTTC
CASSDWGASGEHTQYF
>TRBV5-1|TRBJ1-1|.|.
TGCGCCAGCTATGACAGACCTAACACTGAAGCTTTCTTT
CASYDRPNTEAFF
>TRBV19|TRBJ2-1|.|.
TGTGCCAGACCCGGCCAGGGGTGTCTAAATGAGCAGTTCTTC
CARPGQGCLNEQFF
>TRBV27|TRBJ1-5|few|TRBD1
TGTGCCAGCAGTCGAACAGGGGGCGCGGGACAGCCCCAGCATTTT
CASSRTGGAGQPQHF
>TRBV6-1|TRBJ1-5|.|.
TGTGCCAGCAGTGAACTTGGTCAGCCCCAGCATTTT
CASSELGQPQHF
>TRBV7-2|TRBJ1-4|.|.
TGTGCCAGCAGCAGACCAACAGGCCACCGATTAAATGAAAAACTGTTTTTT
CASSRPTGHRLNEKLFF
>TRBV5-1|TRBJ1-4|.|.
TGCGCCAGCCGGGCTGCAACTAATGAAAAACTGTTTTTT
CASRAATNEKLFF
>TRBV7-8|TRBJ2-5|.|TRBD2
TGTGCCAGCAGCTTTCTAGCGGGGGGAATTGGGGAGACCCAGTACTTC
CASSFLAGGIGETQYF
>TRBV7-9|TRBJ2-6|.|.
TGTGCCAGCAGCCCTATACCGGGACGTGGGGCCAACGTCCTGACTTTC
CASSPIPGRGANVLTF
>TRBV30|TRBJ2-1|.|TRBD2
TGTGCCTGGTCTGGGCTAGCGGGTCTATACAATGAGCAGTTCTTC
CAWSGLAGLYNEQFF
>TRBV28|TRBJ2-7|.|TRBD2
TGTGCCAGCAGAAGCGGGAGGACCTACTACGAGCAGTACTTC
CASRSGRTYYEQYF
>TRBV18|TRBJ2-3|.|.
TGTGCCAGCTCACCACGGACGGGATGGGCCACAGATACGCAGTATTTT
CASSPRTGWATDTQYF
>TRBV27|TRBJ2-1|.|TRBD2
TGTGCCAGCAGTCACCGCCTGATCTATCAGCGGGAATCCTACAATGAGCAGTTCTTC
CASSHRLIYQRESYNEQFF
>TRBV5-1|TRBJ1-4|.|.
TGCGCCAGCAGCTTTTCTGGTGAGGCTAATGAAAAACTGTTTTTT
CASSFSGEANEKLFF
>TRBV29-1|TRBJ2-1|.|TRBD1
TGCAGCGCAGCAAGGACAGGCGGGAATGAGCAGTTCTTC
CSAARTGGNEQFF
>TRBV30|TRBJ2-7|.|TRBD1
TGTGCCTGGAGCGATAAGGGACAGTACCTCTACGAGCAGTACTTC
CAWSDKGQYLYEQYF
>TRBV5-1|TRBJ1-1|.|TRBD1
TGCGCCAGCAGCGGACAGACAGGGGTCAACACTGAAGCTTTCTTT
CASSGQTGVNTEAFF
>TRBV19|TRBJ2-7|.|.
TGTGCCAGTAGTATAGATCACCGGCAGGGGACCTACTACGAGCAGTACTTC
CASSIDHRQGTYYEQYF
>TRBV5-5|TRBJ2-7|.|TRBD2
TGTGCCAGCAGCTTGGGTCCTAGCGGGAGATTATACGAGCAGTACTTC
CASSLGPSGRLYEQYF
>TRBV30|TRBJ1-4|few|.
TGTGCCTGGAGTGTAAGAGGTTCCAACGAAAAACTGTTTTTT
CAWSVRGSNEKLFF
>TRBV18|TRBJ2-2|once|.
TGTGCCAGCTCCCTAGACACCGGGGAGCTGTTTTTT
CASSLDTGELFF
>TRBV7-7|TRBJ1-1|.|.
TGTGCCAGCAGCCACAGGAGCACTGAAGCTTTCTTT
CASSHRSTEAFF
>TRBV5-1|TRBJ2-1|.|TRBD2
TGCGCCAGCAGCTTGGCACTAGCGGGATATGGTGAGCAGTTCTTC
CASSLALAGYGEQFF
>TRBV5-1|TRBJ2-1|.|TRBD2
TGCGCCAGCAGTCCCGGGACTAGCGCTACTATCTCCTACAATGAGCAGTTCTTC
CASSPGTSATISYNEQFF
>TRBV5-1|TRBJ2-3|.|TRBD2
TGCGCCAGCAGCCCCGAAACCGCTAGCGGGACAGACACAGATACGCAGTATTTT
CASSPETASGTDTDTQYF
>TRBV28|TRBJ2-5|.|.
TGTGCCAGCAGTTCGGGACAAATCCAAGAGACCCAGTACTTC
CASSSGQIQETQYF
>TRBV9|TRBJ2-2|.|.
TGTGCCAGCAGCGTACGGCAGCCAGGGGCCGGGGAGCTGTTTTTT
CASSVRQPGAGELFF
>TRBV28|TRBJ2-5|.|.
TGTGCCAGCAGTCAAACTACAGCGTTAGATAAAGAGACCCAGTACTTC
CASSQTTALDKETQYF
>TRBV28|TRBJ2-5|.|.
TGTGCCAGCAGTGAGCCGGGGGCCAGGGAAGAGACCCAGTACTTC
CASSEPGAREETQYF